The 13 T cell receptor beta chains given below trace back to one sample, sequenced in a study of blood T cell repertoires in COVID-19. Sequencing was performed with immunoSEQ multiplex PCR; in TCRdb, only in-frame clones are kept and a portion is missing. The table lists 160,000 or so clones, 80% to 90% of them singletons. Sequencing was performed on peripheral blood. Receptors were obtained from a woman in her 70s with COVID-19, enrolled during active disease.

The chain carries TRBV5-6 and TRBJ1-1, with D tentatively TRBD1 (6 bases). Trimming took off 4 bases at V and 6 bases at J, with 16 bases between the two ends. The CDR3 has 14 residues. In germline, CDR1 is SGHDT, CDR2 YYEEEE. In nucleotides, the CDR3 is TGTGCCAGCAGCCTGCGGGGGGCCGGTGCTGAAGCTTTCTTT. This encodes CASSLRGAGAEAFF. Filled out from reference TRBV5-6 and TRBJ1-1, the complete variable domain reads DAGVTQSPTHLIKTRGQQVTLRCSPKSGHDTVSWYQQALGQGPQFIFQYYEEEERQRGNFPDRFSGHQFPNYSSELNVNALLLGDSALYLCASSLRGAGAEAFFGQGTRLTVV.

This clone was found once. The CDR3 bases are TGTGCCAGCAGAGCGGACGGGGGGGGATACAATGAGCAGTTCTTC. This codes for CASRADGGGYNEQFF. The gene calls are TRBV2 and TRBJ2-1, with 8 bases aligning to TRBD2. The germline CDR1 and CDR2 sequences are SNHLY and FYNNEI. V lost 6 bases to trimming and J lost 4 bases; unmatched junction nucleotides: 8. CDR3 length: 15 residues.

The chain has TRBV15 and TRBJ1-1; 10 bases agree with TRBD1. The trim removed 3 bases at V and 0 bases at J, leaving 13 bases unmatched. This CDR3 spans 19 amino acids. The V gene's germline CDR1 is LNHNV and CDR2 YYDKDF (reference sequence). The chain's CDR3 is CATSSDRGPVAGLNTEAFF. The CDR3 DNA is TGTGCCACCAGCAGTGACAGGGGGCCTGTTGCGGGTTTGAACACTGAAGCTTTCTTT.

As to this clone: Distinct nucleotide sequences in the sample also encode this CDR3. The chain is built from TRBV7-2 and TRBJ1-2, with D unresolved. The germline V gene has CDR1 SGHTA and CDR2 FQGNSA. The V and J ends lost 1 base and 5 bases respectively, with 14 bases between them. The CDR3 runs to 15 residues. CDR3: CASSLVQSLRYGYTF. CDR3 in DNA: TGTGCCAGCAGCTTAGTACAGTCGCTAAGATATGGCTACACCTTC.

This chain links TRBV18 with TRBJ2-7; 9 nucleotides match TRBD1. The V gene end was trimmed by 3 bases and the J gene end by 4 bases; junction bases not matched to a gene: 7. Germline-derived CDR1 and CDR2 are KGHSH and LQKENI. The CDR3 extends over 15 amino acids. The CDR3 spells CASSPTGGSRYEQYF. In nucleotides, the CDR3 is TGTGCCAGCTCACCGACAGGGGGTAGTCGGTACGAGCAGTACTTC. The variable domain in full, completed from reference TRBV18 and TRBJ2-7, reads NAGVMQNPRHLVRRRGQEARLRCSPMKGHSHVYWYRQLPEEGLKFMVYLQKENIIDESGMPKERFSAEFPKEGPSILRIQQVVRGDSAAYFCASSPTGGSRYEQYFGPGTRLTVT.

The CDR3 spells CASSDGTGGYNEQFF. The CDR3 DNA is TGTGCCAGCAGTGATGGGACAGGGGGCTACAATGAGCAGTTCTTC. This rearrangement joins TRBV2 to TRBJ2-1; 11 bases agree with TRBD1. Germline CDR1 is SNHLY and CDR2 is FYNNEI. With 3 bases clipped from V and 3 bases from J, the junction kept 1 base outside the gene matches. The CDR3 has 15 residues.

The chain couples TRBV27 to TRBJ1-5; 8 bases are shared with TRBD1. V was pared by 4 bases and J by 2 bases, with 19 bases of the junction left unmatched. Germline lookup yields CDR1 MNHEY and CDR2 SMNVEV (reference sequence). The CDR3 runs to 20 residues. CDR3 DNA: TGTGCCAGCAGTTCTACTTCTCTGGACAGGGCCCCGTCGGGCAATCAGCCCCAGCATTTT. Its translation: CASSSTSLDRAPSGNQPQHF.

This clone was detected a few times. V is TRBV19 and J is TRBJ1-2; D gene unclear. This CDR3 is built from 15 residues. V lost 4 bases, J lost 5 bases, and 17 bases lay in between. CDR1 LNHDA and CDR2 SQIVND come from the germline V gene (reference sequence). CDR3 DNA: TGTGCCAGTAGTAGGAGCGGGATCTACATTTATGGCTACACCTTC. The encoded protein is CASSRSGIYIYGYTF.

The chain recombines TRBV7-8 with TRBJ2-7; D not resolved. Germline loops: CDR1 SGHVS, CDR2 FQNEAQ. Trimming removed 1 base at V and 2 bases at J, with 9 bases between. CDR3 length: 14 residues. The CDR3 sequence: CASSLDPVAYEQYF. CDR3 nucleotides: TGTGCCAGCAGCTTAGATCCGGTGGCCTACGAGCAGTACTTC.

This clone was counted between two and nine times. This sequence joins TRBV7-8 and TRBJ2-7, with D possibly TRBD1 on 6 matching bases. Trimming took off 2 bases at V and 2 bases at J, with 10 bases between the two ends. The V gene's germline CDR1 is SGHVS and CDR2 FQNEAQ. The CDR3 contains 14 residues. DNA of the CDR3: TGTGCCAGCAGCTTAACAGGACAGACCTACGAGCAGTACTTC. It codes for CASSLTGQTYEQYF.

The CDR3 DNA reads TGTGCCAGCAGCACCGGGACTCTCGACGGGGAGCTGTTTTTT. Protein sequence: CASSTGTLDGELFF. The chain couples TRBV7-7 to TRBJ2-2; the D gene is possibly TRBD2 (6 bases). The V end lost 5 bases, the J end lost 7 bases, and 14 bases lay between the germline ends. The CDR3 loop spans 14 amino acids. The germline V gene has CDR1 SSHAT and CDR2 FNYEAQ (reference sequence). The whole variable domain, remainder taken from reference TRBV7-7 and TRBJ2-2, is GAGVSQSPRYKVTKRGQDVTLRCDPISSHATLYWYQQALGQGPEFLTYFNYEAQPDKSGLPSDRFSAERPEGSISTLTIQRTEQRDSAMYRCASSTGTLDGELFFGEGSRLTVL.

Of note for this clone: This CDR3 is also generated by other DNA sequences in the sample. The chain is built from TRBV9 and TRBJ2-2; possibly TRBD2 for D (5 bases). CDR1 and CDR2 from the germline V gene are SGDLS and YYNGEE. The CDR3 spans 14 residues. Deletions cut 4 bases from V and 4 bases from J, with 11 bases between. CDR3 protein: CASSPRGFTGELFF. CDR3 bases: TGTGCCAGCAGCCCCCGGGGATTCACCGGGGAGCTGTTTTTT. Drawing the rest from reference TRBV9 and TRBJ2-2, the complete variable domain is DSGVTQTPKHLITATGQRVTLRCSPRSGDLSVYWYQQSLDQGLQFLIQYYNGEERAKGNILERFSAQQFPDLHSELNLSSLELGDSALYFCASSPRGFTGELFFGEGSRLTVL.

V and J are TRBV7-9 and TRBJ2-1, with 11 bases matching TRBD1. The CDR3 is 17 residues long. Germline loops: CDR1 SEHNR, CDR2 FQNEAQ (reference sequence). With V trimmed by 3 bases and J by 7 bases, 11 bases remained unmatched. The CDR3 here is CASSLGLDRGPRNEQFF. The CDR3 region has the DNA TGTGCCAGCAGCTTGGGGTTGGACAGGGGGCCTCGGAATGAGCAGTTCTTC.